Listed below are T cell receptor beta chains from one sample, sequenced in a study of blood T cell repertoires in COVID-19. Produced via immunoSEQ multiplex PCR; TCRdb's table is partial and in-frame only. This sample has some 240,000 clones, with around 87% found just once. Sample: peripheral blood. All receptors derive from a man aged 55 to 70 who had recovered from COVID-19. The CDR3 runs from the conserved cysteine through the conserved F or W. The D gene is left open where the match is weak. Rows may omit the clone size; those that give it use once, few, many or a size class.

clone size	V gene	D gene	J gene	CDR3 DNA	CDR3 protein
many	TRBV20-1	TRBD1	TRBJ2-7	TGCAGTGCTAGTCTTCCGAGGGGGCCCTACGAGCAGTACTTC	CSASLPRGPYEQYF
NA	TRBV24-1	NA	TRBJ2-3	TGTGCCACCGGAAGAGGACAGACAAACACAGATACGCAGTATTTT	CATGRGQTNTDTQYF
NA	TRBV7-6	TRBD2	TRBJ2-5	TGTGCCAGCAGCTTGGGGGCGAGCGGGGGGGCCCAAGAGACCCAGTACTTC	CASSLGASGGAQETQYF
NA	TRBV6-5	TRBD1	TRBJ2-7	TGTGCCACGGACAGGGATCGCTACGAGCAGTACTTC	CATDRDRYEQYF
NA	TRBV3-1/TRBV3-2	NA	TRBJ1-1	TGTGCCAGCAGCCAATACACCGGGGGTGGTGAAGCTTTCTTT	CASSQYTGGGEAFF
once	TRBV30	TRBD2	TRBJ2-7	TGTGCCTGGAGAGAGAGAGCGGGGGATTACGAGCAGTACTTC	CAWRERAGDYEQYF
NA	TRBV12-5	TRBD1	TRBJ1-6	TGTGCTAGTGGTTTGTCGGGACAGGGTTTCTCACCCCTCCACTTT	CASGLSGQGFSPLHF
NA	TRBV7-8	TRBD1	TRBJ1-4	TGTGCCAGCAGCTTCTCCGGGACAGCCGGGGAAAAACTGTTTTTT	CASSFSGTAGEKLFF
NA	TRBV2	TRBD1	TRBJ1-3	TGTGCCAGCAGGGGGACAGGTGGAAACACCATATATTTT	CASRGTGGNTIYF
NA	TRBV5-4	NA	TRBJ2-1	TGTGCCAGCAGCTTGGACTTTAGCTCCTACAATGAGCAGTTCTTC	CASSLDFSSYNEQFF
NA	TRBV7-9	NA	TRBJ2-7	TGTGCCAGCAGCTTAGGGCATGGCTACGAGCAGTACTTC	CASSLGHGYEQYF
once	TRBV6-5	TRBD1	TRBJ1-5	TGTGCCAGCAGTAGACAGGGTAGGAATCAGCCCCAGCATTTT	CASSRQGRNQPQHF
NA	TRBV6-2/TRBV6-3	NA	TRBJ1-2	TGTGCCAGCAGTAGCGCTGTCCATGGCTACACCTTC	CASSSAVHGYTF
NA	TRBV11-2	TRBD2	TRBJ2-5	TGTGCCAGCAGCTTAGGAAGTAGCGGGGGGGGTCGGCAAGAGACCCAGTACTTC	CASSLGSSGGGRQETQYF